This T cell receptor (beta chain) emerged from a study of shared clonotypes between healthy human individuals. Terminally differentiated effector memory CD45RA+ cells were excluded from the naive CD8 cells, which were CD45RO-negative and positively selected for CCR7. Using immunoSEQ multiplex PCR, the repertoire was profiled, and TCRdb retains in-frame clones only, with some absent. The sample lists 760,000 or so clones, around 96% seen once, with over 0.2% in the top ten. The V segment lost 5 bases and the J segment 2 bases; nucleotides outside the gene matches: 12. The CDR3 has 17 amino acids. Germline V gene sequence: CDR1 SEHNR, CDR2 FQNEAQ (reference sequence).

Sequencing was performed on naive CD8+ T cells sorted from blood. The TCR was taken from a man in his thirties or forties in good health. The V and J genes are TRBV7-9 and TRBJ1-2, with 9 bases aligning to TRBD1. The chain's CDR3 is CASSPSPGQGANYGYTF. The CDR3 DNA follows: TGTGCCAGCAGCCCGTCTCCGGGACAGGGCGCGAACTATGGCTACACCTTC. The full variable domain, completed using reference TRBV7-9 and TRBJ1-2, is DTGVSQNPRHKITKRGQNVTFRCDPISEHNRLYWYRQTLGQGPEFLTYFQNEAQLEKSRLLSDRFSAERPKGSFSTLEIQRTEQGDSAMYLCASSPSPGQGANYGYTFGSGTRLTVV.